The sequence of this TCR beta chain was determined in a study of blood T cell repertoires in COVID-19. As for the study in general: Acute-phase and convalescent COVID-19 samples originated in the United States, Italy and Spain.

In the authors' methods: Counts of nucleated cells, estimated from reference gene primer amplification, were obtained. TCRdb's table, derived via immunoSEQ multiplex PCR, lists solely in-frame clones and lacks some. V and J calls and clone size follow that table, whereas D and trimming were derived from the DNA. This sample has about 81,000 clones, with 80% to 90% found just once. Study members were between roughly 18 and 100 years old and lived in some 26 US regions. Clinical history reported by participants formed the basis on which cohorts were assigned. V lost 6 bases to trimming and J lost 1 base; unmatched junction nucleotides: 4. The CDR3 consists of 14 residues. Looked up from germline, CDR1 is ENHRY and CDR2 is SYGVKD.

The chain uses TRBV10-3 and TRBJ2-7; 9 bases line up with TRBD2. The sample was PBMCs or T cells enriched from blood (not recorded which). The TCR sequence derives from a woman aged 45-59 years with acute COVID-19. CDR3 sequence (DNA): TGTGCCATCAGGGCTAGCGGGATGTCCTACGAGCAGTACTTC. Encoded protein: CAIRASGMSYEQYF.